The 22 T cell receptor beta chains given below trace back to one sample, sequenced in a study of blood T cell repertoires in COVID-19. Assay: immunoSEQ multiplex PCR; the TCRdb copy retains only in-frame clones and omits some. The sample comprises about 200,000 clones, about 90% of which are singletons, and roughly 1.2% rests with the top ten. Source material: peripheral blood. The receptors originated from a man younger than 40 with acute or convalescent COVID-19.

The rearrangement links TRBV10-3 to TRBJ2-7, with 14 bases that match TRBD2. V was pared by 10 bases and J by 2 bases, with 4 bases of the junction left unmatched. Germline V gene sequence: CDR1 ENHRY, CDR2 SYGVKD. The CDR3 is made up of 14 amino acids. The DNA of the CDR3 is TGTGCCACCGGGACTAGCGGGGGTACCTACGAGCAGTACTTC. Its translation is CATGTSGGTYEQYF.

The chain has TRBV19 and TRBJ1-5; 7 bases line up with TRBD1. Per the germline V gene, CDR1 is LNHDA and CDR2 is SQIVND (reference sequence). The V segment lost 4 bases and the J segment 2 bases; nucleotides outside the gene matches: 2. The CDR3 is 14 amino acids. CDR3 bases: TGTGCCAGTAGTAGCCAGGGGGGCAATCAGCCCCAGCATTTT. Translating it yields CASSSQGGNQPQHF.

The J gene is TRBJ1-2, the V gene TRBV28; maybe TRBD1 (5 bases). The length of the CDR3 is 13 residues. V lost 2 bases and J 4 bases, leaving 8 bases between the germline ends. Germline V gene lookup returns CDR1 MDHEN and CDR2 SYDVKM. Here the CDR3 reads CASSLRQTYGYTF. Here the CDR3 DNA reads TGTGCCAGCAGTTTAAGACAGACCTATGGCTACACCTTC.

The chain carries TRBV29-1 and TRBJ2-3; D is unresolved. The CDR3 sequence is 13 residues long. CDR1 is SQVTM and CDR2 is ANQGSEA in the germline V gene. V was shortened by 4 bases and J by 2 bases, with 10 bases between the two germline ends. CDR3 nucleotides: TGCAGCGTTGCGCGCGCCTCCACAGATACGCAGTATTTT. This gives the protein CSVARASTDTQYF.

The gene calls are TRBV5-1 and TRBJ2-2; D possibly corresponds to TRBD1 (6 bases). Trimming took 7 bases from V and 1 from J, leaving 11 bases between them. Per the germline V gene, CDR1 is SGHRS and CDR2 is YFSETQ. This CDR3 contains 14 residues. This chain's CDR3 is CASAVTGNTGELFF. DNA of the CDR3: TGCGCCAGCGCCGTGACAGGGAACACCGGGGAGCTGTTTTTT. The variable domain in full, with the rest retrieved from reference TRBV5-1 and TRBJ2-2, is KAGVTQTPRYLIKTRGQQVTLSCSPISGHRSVSWYQQTPGQGLQFLFEYFSETQRNKGNFPGRFSGRQFSNSRSEMNVSTLELGDSALYLCASAVTGNTGELFFGEGSRLTVL.

The rearrangement uses TRBV25-1 and TRBJ2-7, with 8 bases lining up with TRBD1. This CDR3 region has 17 residues. V was pared by 4 bases and J by 2 bases, with 13 bases of the junction left unmatched. Germline V gene lookup returns CDR1 MGHDK and CDR2 SYGVNS. CDR3: CASSGAQGTGSTYEQYF. The CDR3 DNA is TGTGCCAGCAGTGGAGCCCAGGGGACAGGAAGTACCTACGAGCAGTACTTC.

The chain carries TRBV30 and TRBJ1-6; D unclear. CDR3 length equals 13 residues. CDR1 GTSNPN and CDR2 SVGIG come from the germline V gene (reference sequence). V gave up 2 bases and J gave up 10 bases, with 12 bases separating them. CDR3 residues: CAWSLAGSSPLHF. The CDR3 region has the DNA TGTGCCTGGAGTTTAGCGGGATCCTCACCCCTCCACTTT.

The chain recombines TRBV7-9 with TRBJ2-1; TRBD2 matches 14 bases. The germline CDR1 and CDR2 sequences are SEHNR and FQNEAQ (reference sequence). CDR3 length: 16 residues. V lost 5 bases, J lost 15 bases, and 15 bases stayed unmatched. CDR3 coding DNA: TGTGCCAGCAGCATCCCAGCCGGGACTAGCGGGAGAACTGCGTTCTTC. It encodes CASSIPAGTSGRTAFF.

CDR3 sequence (DNA): TGTGCCAGCAGTTATTCCGGACTAGTTCGGGGCAATGAGCAGTTCTTC. Its protein is CASSYSGLVRGNEQFF. V is TRBV27 and J is TRBJ2-1, with 7 bases fitting TRBD2. CDR3 length: 16 residues. Germline values: CDR1 MNHEY, CDR2 SMNVEV (reference sequence). With 4 bases clipped from V and 6 bases from J, the junction kept 12 bases outside the gene matches.

In its sample, this clone was seen a few times. The rearrangement uses TRBV7-2 and TRBJ2-2, with 7 bases lining up with TRBD2. CDR1 and CDR2 (germline): SGHTA, FQGNSA. The V and J ends lost 1 base and 2 bases, in that order; junction bases with no gene match: 7. The CDR3 length is 17 residues. For the CDR3, the DNA is TGTGCCAGCAGCTTAGGGGGAACGGGGGGTAACACCGGGGAGCTGTTTTTT. Protein: CASSLGGTGGNTGELFF.

The genes are TRBV27 and TRBJ2-2, with D tentatively TRBD1 (6 bases). This CDR3 comprises 14 residues. Germline-derived CDR1 and CDR2 are MNHEY and SMNVEV (reference sequence). Trimming left V 10 bases short and J 5 bases short, with 17 bases between. CDR3 sequence: CATKGTTGTGELFF. The CDR3 DNA reads TGTGCCACAAAAGGGACAACAGGGACCGGGGAGCTGTTTTTT.

A word on this clone: Other DNA sequences in this specimen translate into the identical CDR3. This chain connects TRBV6-6 to TRBJ1-2; 7 bases map to TRBD1. V lost 5 bases, J lost 3 bases, and 3 bases stayed unmatched. The CDR3 loop spans 13 amino acids. Germline CDR1 MNHNY, CDR2 SVGAGI (reference sequence). The CDR3 DNA reads TGTGCCAGCAGTCCCACAGGGGACTATGGCTACACCTTC. Translation: CASSPTGDYGYTF.

The rearrangement uses TRBV7-2 and TRBJ1-1; 9 nucleotides align to TRBD1. The V gene's germline CDR1 is SGHTA and CDR2 FQGNSA. V trimming: 5 bases; J trimming: 4 bases; junction bases outside the gene matches: 5. The CDR3 loop spans 14 amino acids. CDR3 DNA sequence: TGTGCCAGCAGCACCGACAGGGGGAGCACTGAAGCTTTCTTT. It translates to CASSTDRGSTEAFF.

CDR3 nucleotide sequence: TGTGCCAGCAGTGCATTAGCGGCAGGCAATCAGCCCCAGCATTTT. It encodes CASSALAAGNQPQHF. V and J are TRBV2 and TRBJ1-5, with no clear D. Germline CDR1 is SNHLY and CDR2 is FYNNEI. With 4 bases removed from V and 2 bases from J, the gap between germline ends came to 12 bases. The CDR3 spans 15 residues.

The chain uses TRBV29-1 and TRBJ2-5; 7 nucleotides match TRBD1. Germline trimming cut 5 bases from V and 2 bases from J; bases unmatched to any gene: 8. Looked up from germline, CDR1 is SQVTM and CDR2 is ANQGSEA. The CDR3 is 14 residues long. CDR3 DNA: TGCAGCGTTCGAGCCGGGACAGCGCAAGAGACCCAGTACTTC. Encoded protein: CSVRAGTAQETQYF. The variable domain in full, completed from reference TRBV29-1 and TRBJ2-5, reads SAVISQKPSRDICQRGTSLTIQCQVDSQVTMMFWYRQQPGQSLTLIATANQGSEATYESGFVIDKFPISRPNLTFSTLTVSNMSPEDSSIYLCSVRAGTAQETQYFGPGTRLLVL.

In this sample, this clone turned up once. The chain has TRBV5-4 and TRBJ2-7, with D perhaps TRBD1 (6 bases). The V gene's germline CDR1 is SGHNT and CDR2 YYREEE (reference sequence). CDR3 length equals 14 residues. The germline V and J ends were trimmed by 0 bases and 5 bases, with 12 bases remaining between them. The CDR3 is CASSLDQGSHEQYF. The CDR3, as DNA: TGTGCCAGCAGCTTGGATCAGGGGAGTCACGAGCAGTACTTC. Together with reference TRBV5-4 and TRBJ2-7, the CDR3 gives the full variable domain: ETGVTQSPTHLIKTRGQQVTLRCSSQSGHNTVSWYQQALGQGPQFIFQYYREEENGRGNFPPRFSGLQFPNYSSELNVNALELDDSALYLCASSLDQGSHEQYFGPGTRLTVT.

The genes are TRBV29-1 and TRBJ1-5; TRBD1 matches 8 bases. V shed 4 bases, J shed 7 bases, and the junction held 3 bases outside the gene matches. The germline gives CDR1 SQVTM, CDR2 ANQGSEA. This CDR3 comprises 12 residues. The CDR3 sequence: CSVGQGRQPQHF. The CDR3, as DNA: TGCAGCGTTGGACAGGGGCGCCAGCCCCAGCATTTT. Variable domain in full (rest from reference TRBV29-1 and TRBJ1-5): SAVISQKPSRDICQRGTSLTIQCQVDSQVTMMFWYRQQPGQSLTLIATANQGSEATYESGFVIDKFPISRPNLTFSTLTVSNMSPEDSSIYLCSVGQGRQPQHFGDGTRLSIL.

The chain combines TRBV28 with TRBJ2-4, with 12 bases aligning to TRBD2. The CDR3 runs 16 residues. V was clipped by 4 bases and J by 9 bases; unmatched bases: 10. Germline assignment: CDR1 MDHEN and CDR2 SYDVKM. In nucleotides, the CDR3 is TGTGCCAGCAGTTCGTCTAGCGGGAGGGTGGGAGGCATTCAGTACTTC. Encoded protein: CASSSSSGRVGGIQYF.

The chain has TRBV19 and TRBJ2-4; a possible D gene is TRBD2 (6 bases). Looked up from germline, CDR1 is LNHDA and CDR2 is SQIVND (reference sequence). Trimming removed 6 bases at V and 1 base at J, with 25 bases between. The CDR3 length is 19 residues. CDR3 sequence: CASSTRGALVRTAKNIQYF. CDR3 in DNA: TGTGCCAGTAGCACCCGCGGGGCTTTGGTGAGAACGGCCAAAAACATTCAGTACTTC.

The chain carries TRBV3-1 (or the pseudogene TRBV3-2) and TRBJ2-3; 9 bases line up with TRBD2. V lost 4 bases to trimming and J lost 6 bases; unmatched junction nucleotides: 2. This CDR3 is built from 13 residues. CDR1 is LGHDT, CDR2 YNNKEL, per germline (reference sequence). CDR3 residues: CASSPLAGDTQYF. The CDR3 bases are TGTGCCAGCAGCCCCCTAGCGGGGGATACGCAGTATTTT.

This chain joins TRBV28 and TRBJ1-2; no definite D call. This CDR3 has 11 amino acids. CDR1 is MDHEN and CDR2 is SYDVKM in the germline V gene. Trimming took off 1 base at V and 8 bases at J, with 5 bases between the two ends. CDR3 in DNA: TGTGCCAGCAGTTTATCTTCGGGCTACACCTTC. It encodes CASSLSSGYTF.

The chain is built from TRBV28 and TRBJ2-7; tentatively, D is TRBD2 (5 bases). CDR1 is MDHEN, CDR2 SYDVKM, per germline. Trimming shortened V by 6 bases and J by 2 bases, and 17 bases separated the two germline ends. CDR3 length equals 15 residues. The CDR3 protein is CASSSDGLRPYEQYF. In DNA form, the CDR3 reads TGTGCCAGCAGCTCTGACGGACTCCGACCCTACGAGCAGTACTTC.